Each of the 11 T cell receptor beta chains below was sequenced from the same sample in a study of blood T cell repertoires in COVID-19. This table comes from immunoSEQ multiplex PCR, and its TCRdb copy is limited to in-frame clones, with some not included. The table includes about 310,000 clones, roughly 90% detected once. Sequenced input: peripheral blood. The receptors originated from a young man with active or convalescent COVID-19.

The CDR3 region has the DNA TGCGCCAGCAGCTCGTTAGGGACTGCCCAAGAGACCCAGTACTTC. Translating gives CASSSLGTAQETQYF. V and J are TRBV5-1 and TRBJ2-5, with a possible D match to TRBD2 (6 bases). The CDR3 is 15 residues long. Germline-derived CDR1 and CDR2 are SGHRS and YFSETQ. The V gene lost 3 bases and the J gene lost 1 base, with 13 bases spanning the gap.

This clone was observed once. The CDR3 region has the DNA TGCGCCAGCAGTGAGTCGATGTGGCAGTGCATCAATCAGCCCCAGCATTTT. This translates into CASSESMWQCINQPQHF. The rearrangement links TRBV10-1 to TRBJ1-5; unclear D gene. CDR1 WNHNN and CDR2 SYGVQD come from the germline V gene (reference sequence). The CDR3 runs to 17 residues. V was cut by 0 bases and J by 3 bases, with 15 bases left in between.

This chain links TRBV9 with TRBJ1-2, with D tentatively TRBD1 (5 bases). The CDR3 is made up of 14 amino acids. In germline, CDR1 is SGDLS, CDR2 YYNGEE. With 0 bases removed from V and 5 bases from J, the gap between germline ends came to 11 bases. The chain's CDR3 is CASSVEVGGYGYTF. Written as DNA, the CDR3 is TGTGCCAGCAGCGTAGAAGTCGGGGGGTATGGCTACACCTTC.

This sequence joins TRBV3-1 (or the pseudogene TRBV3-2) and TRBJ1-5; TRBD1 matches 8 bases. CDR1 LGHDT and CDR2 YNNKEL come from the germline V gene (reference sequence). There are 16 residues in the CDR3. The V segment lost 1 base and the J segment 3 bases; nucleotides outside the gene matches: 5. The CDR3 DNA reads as TGTGCCAGCAGCCAAGGGGGGACAGGATACAATCAGCCCCAGCATTTT. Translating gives CASSQGGTGYNQPQHF.

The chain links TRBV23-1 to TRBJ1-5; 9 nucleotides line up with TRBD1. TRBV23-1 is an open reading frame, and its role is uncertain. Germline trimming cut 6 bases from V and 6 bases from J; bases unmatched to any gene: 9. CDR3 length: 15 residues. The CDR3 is CASRRRDRDFQPQHF. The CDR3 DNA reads TGCGCCAGCAGAAGAAGGGACAGGGACTTTCAGCCCCAGCATTTT.

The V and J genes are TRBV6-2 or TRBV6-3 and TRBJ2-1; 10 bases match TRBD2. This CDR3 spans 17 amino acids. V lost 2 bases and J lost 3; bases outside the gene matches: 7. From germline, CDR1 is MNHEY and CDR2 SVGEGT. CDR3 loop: CASSYEASGRLYNEQFF. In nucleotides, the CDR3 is TGTGCCAGCAGTTACGAGGCTAGCGGGAGACTCTACAATGAGCAGTTCTTC.

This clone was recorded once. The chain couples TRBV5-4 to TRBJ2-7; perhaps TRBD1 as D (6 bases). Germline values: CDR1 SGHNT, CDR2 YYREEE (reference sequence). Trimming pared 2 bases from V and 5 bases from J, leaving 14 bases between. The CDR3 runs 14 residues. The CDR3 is CASSFSVQGDEQYF. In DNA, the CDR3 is TGTGCCAGCAGCTTTTCCGTACAGGGCGACGAGCAGTACTTC.

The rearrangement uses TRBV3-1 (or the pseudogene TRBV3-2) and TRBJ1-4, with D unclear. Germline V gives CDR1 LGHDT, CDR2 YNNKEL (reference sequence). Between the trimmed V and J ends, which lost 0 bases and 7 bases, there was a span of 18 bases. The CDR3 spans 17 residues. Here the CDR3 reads CASSQEGSEKGGEKLFF. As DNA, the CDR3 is TGTGCCAGCAGCCAAGAAGGGAGCGAAAAGGGTGGTGAAAAACTGTTTTTT.

In nucleotides, the CDR3 is TGTGCCAGCAGCCGACAGGGGTACACTGAAGCTTTCTTT. Protein: CASSRQGYTEAFF. The chain carries TRBV7-2 and TRBJ1-1; 8 nucleotides line up with TRBD1. Germline CDR1 SGHTA, CDR2 FQGNSA. V trimming: 5 bases; J trimming: 3 bases; junction bases outside the gene matches: 2. The CDR3 length is 13 residues.

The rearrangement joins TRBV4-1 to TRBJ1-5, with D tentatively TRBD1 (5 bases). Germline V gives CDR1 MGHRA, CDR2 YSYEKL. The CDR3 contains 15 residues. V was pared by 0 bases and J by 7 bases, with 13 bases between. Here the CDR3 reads CASSQDNPGGQPQHF. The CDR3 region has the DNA TGCGCCAGCAGCCAAGATAACCCTGGGGGGCAGCCCCAGCATTTT.

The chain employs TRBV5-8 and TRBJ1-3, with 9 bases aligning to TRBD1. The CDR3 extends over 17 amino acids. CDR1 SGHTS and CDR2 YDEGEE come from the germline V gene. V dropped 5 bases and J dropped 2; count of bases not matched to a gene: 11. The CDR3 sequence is CASRSRIRDRAGNTIYF. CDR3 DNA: TGTGCCAGCAGATCGAGGATTCGGGACAGGGCTGGAAACACCATATATTTT. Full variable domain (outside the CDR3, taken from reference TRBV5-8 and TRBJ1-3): EAGVTQSPTHLIKTRGQQATLRCSPISGHTSVYWYQQALGLGLQFLLWYDEGEERNRGNFPPRFSGRQFPNYSSELNVNALELEDSALYLCASRSRIRDRAGNTIYFGEGSWLTVV.